The 27 T cell receptor beta chains below all came from one sample that was sequenced in a study of CD8 T cells in Susac syndrome. Random hexamers were used to reverse transcribe the RNA input (about 0.5 to 1 ug). TCRdb redid the calling of the immunoSEQ multiplex PCR reads with MiXCR, one entry per CDR3 protein. Of hundreds of thousands of distinct CDR3 sequences in the sample, approximately 85% were seen once. Sequenced: CD8+ T cells from PBMCs. These receptors all come from a human donor with multiple sclerosis.

The V call is TRBV9, the J call TRBJ2-3, with 7 bases lining up with TRBD2. With V trimmed by 4 bases and J by 2 bases, 16 bases remained unmatched. This CDR3 spans 18 amino acids. CDR1 and CDR2 (germline): SGDLS, YYNGEE. The CDR3 region is CASSLAGDSDTFTDTQYF. In nucleotides, the CDR3 is TGTGCCAGCAGCCTCGCGGGGGACTCCGATACTTTCACAGATACGCAGTATTTT. Based on the CDR3 plus reference TRBV9 and TRBJ2-3, the full variable domain is DSGVTQTPKHLITATGQRVTLRCSPRSGDLSVYWYQQSLDQGLQFLIQYYNGEERAKGNILERFSAQQFPDLHSELNLSSLELGDSALYFCASSLAGDSDTFTDTQYFGPGTRLTVL.

The chain is built from TRBV4-1 and TRBJ2-7, with a tentative D call TRBD2 (6 bases). Germline lookup yields CDR1 MGHRA and CDR2 YSYEKL. The CDR3 runs to 15 residues. V was trimmed by 4 bases and J by 2 bases, leaving 15 bases between them. CDR3 protein: CASSPGGTETYEQYF. For the CDR3, the DNA is TGCGCCAGCAGCCCCGGAGGGACGGAAACCTACGAGCAGTACTTC.

The chain uses TRBV7-9 and TRBJ2-5; TRBD2 is a possible D gene (6 bases). Trimming took off 5 bases at V and 2 bases at J, with 9 bases between the two ends. This CDR3 has 13 amino acids. CDR1 is SEHNR and CDR2 is FQNEAQ in the germline V gene (reference sequence). The CDR3 loop reads CASSESGQETQYF. The CDR3 DNA reads TGTGCCAGCAGCGAGAGCGGGCAAGAGACCCAGTACTTC. The full variable domain, completed using reference TRBV7-9 and TRBJ2-5, is DTGVSQNPRHKITKRGQNVTFRCDPISEHNRLYWYRQTLGQGPEFLTYFQNEAQLEKSRLLSDRFSAERPKGSFSTLEIQRTEQGDSAMYLCASSESGQETQYFGPGTRLLVL.

The genes are TRBV7-2 and TRBJ1-2; D is ambiguous. Trimming pared 5 bases from V and 7 bases from J, leaving 14 bases between. Germline V gives CDR1 SGHTA, CDR2 FQGNSA. The CDR3 runs to 13 residues. For the CDR3, the DNA is TGTGCCAGCAGCCCGACCGTCTCGAGTGGCTACACCTTC. Translation gives CASSPTVSSGYTF.

CDR3 bases: TGTGCCAGCAGTCCGCCACAGAGCTCCTACGAGCAGTACTTC. Protein sequence: CASSPPQSSYEQYF. The chain is built from TRBV12-3 or TRBV12-4 and TRBJ2-7, with unresolved D. V gave up 5 bases and J gave up 0 bases, with 11 bases separating them. This CDR3 has 14 residues.

This chain uses TRBV19 with TRBJ1-1, with D possibly TRBD1 on 5 matching bases. Germline V lookup: CDR1 LNHDA, CDR2 SQIVND (reference sequence). This CDR3 contains 14 residues. V lost 9 bases and J 6 bases, leaving 20 bases between the germline ends. The CDR3 sequence: CASRPGGGIAEAFF. The CDR3 region has the DNA TGTGCCAGCCGCCCTGGGGGAGGAATTGCTGAAGCTTTCTTT.

The rearrangement links TRBV7-2 to TRBJ1-5; 10 bases align to TRBD1. The CDR3 loop spans 14 amino acids. The trim removed 4 bases at V and 5 bases at J, leaving 2 bases unmatched. CDR1 is SGHTA, CDR2 FQGNSA, per germline. The CDR3 here is CASSSGQGHQPQHF. CDR3 sequence (DNA): TGTGCCAGCAGCTCGGGACAGGGGCATCAGCCCCAGCATTTT.

This clonotype was seen more than once but under ten times. The J gene is TRBJ1-2, the V gene TRBV6-1; D gene ambiguous. The V and J ends lost 5 bases and 5 bases respectively, with 15 bases between them. Germline assignment: CDR1 MNHNS and CDR2 SASEGT. CDR3 length: 14 residues. The CDR3 sequence is CASSTVLRSYGYTF. In DNA, the CDR3 is TGTGCCAGCAGTACAGTCTTGAGATCTTATGGCTACACCTTC.

J is TRBJ2-1 and V is TRBV5-1, with 8 bases fitting TRBD1. V dropped 4 bases and J dropped 9; count of bases not matched to a gene: 12. The CDR3 consists of 15 residues. Germline V gives CDR1 SGHRS, CDR2 YFSETQ. CDR3 bases: TGCGCCAGCAGCATTTGGACAGGGATGGAGATTGAGCAGTTCTTC. Its protein is CASSIWTGMEIEQFF. The full variable domain, completed using reference TRBV5-1 and TRBJ2-1, is KAGVTQTPRYLIKTRGQQVTLSCSPISGHRSVSWYQQTPGQGLQFLFEYFSETQRNKGNFPGRFSGRQFSNSRSEMNVSTLELGDSALYLCASSIWTGMEIEQFFGPGTRLTVL.

The rearrangement uses TRBV11-2 and TRBJ1-2; TRBD1 might be the D (5 bases). V was clipped by 1 base and J by 5 bases, with 8 bases between them. CDR3 length equals 13 residues. Germline V gene lookup returns CDR1 SGHAT and CDR2 FQNNGV. CDR3 loop: CASSLVGVYGYTF. CDR3 bases: TGTGCCAGCAGCTTAGTGGGGGTATATGGCTACACCTTC. Combining the CDR3 with reference TRBV11-2 and TRBJ1-2 gives the whole variable domain EAGVAQSPRYKIIEKRQSVAFWCNPISGHATLYWYQQILGQGPKLLIQFQNNGVVDDSQLPKDRFSAERLKGVDSTLKIQPAKLEDSAVYLCASSLVGVYGYTFGSGTRLTVV.

This clonotype was seen a handful of times. The chain's CDR3 is CAWSPSGASGANVLTF. CDR3 in DNA: TGTGCCTGGAGTCCTTCAGGGGCTTCTGGGGCCAACGTCCTGACTTTC. This chain uses TRBV30 with TRBJ2-6; possible D gene TRBD1, 6 bases. The CDR3 loop spans 16 amino acids. Germline V gene sequence: CDR1 GTSNPN, CDR2 SVGIG (reference sequence). Trimming removed 2 bases at V and 1 base at J, with 12 bases between. Together with reference TRBV30 and TRBJ2-6, the CDR3 gives the full variable domain: SQTIHQWPATLVQPVGSPLSLECTVEGTSNPNLYWYRQAAGRGLQLLFYSVGIGQISSEVPQNLSASRPQDRQFILSSKKLLLSDSGFYLCAWSPSGASGANVLTFGAGSRLTVL.

The J gene is TRBJ2-3, the V gene TRBV21-1; TRBD1, the table's D call, lacks a check against the DNA. TRBV21-1 is marked as a pseudogene. The CDR3 length is 15 residues. CDR3 nucleotide sequence: TGTGCCAGCAGCAAAGGAGGGGCAGTTGCCGATACGCAGTATTTT. Residues: CASSKGGAVADTQYF.

This sequence joins TRBV25-1 and TRBJ2-7; 8 bases are shared with TRBD1. CDR3 length equals 14 residues. Germline loops: CDR1 MGHDK, CDR2 SYGVNS. V shed 4 bases, J shed 2 bases, and the junction held 4 bases outside the gene matches. CDR3 loop: CASSGGQDAYEQYF. In nucleotides, the CDR3 is TGTGCCAGCAGTGGGGGACAGGATGCCTACGAGCAGTACTTC.

The chain employs TRBV5-1 and TRBJ2-5; D is possibly TRBD1 (6 bases). V shed 0 bases and J shed 0 bases, with 9 bases lying between them. Germline V CDR1 and CDR2: SGHRS, YFSETQ. The CDR3 covers 15 residues. CDR3 bases: TGCGCCAGCAGCTTGGGACAGGCCCACCAAGAGACCCAGTACTTC. Translated, it gives CASSLGQAHQETQYF.

The V and J genes are TRBV7-9 and TRBJ2-7, with TRBD1 matching over 8 bases. Germline V gene data show CDR1 as SEHNR and CDR2 as FQNEAQ (reference sequence). This CDR3 is built from 15 residues. The V gene end was trimmed by 5 bases and the J gene end by 7 bases; junction bases not matched to a gene: 13. CDR3 protein: CASSPADRDSREQYF. CDR3 nucleotides: TGTGCCAGCAGCCCAGCGGACAGGGACTCAAGAGAGCAGTACTTC. Drawing the rest from reference TRBV7-9 and TRBJ2-7, the complete variable domain is DTGVSQNPRHKITKRGQNVTFRCDPISEHNRLYWYRQTLGQGPEFLTYFQNEAQLEKSRLLSDRFSAERPKGSFSTLEIQRTEQGDSAMYLCASSPADRDSREQYFGPGTRLTVT.

The J gene is TRBJ2-3, the V gene TRBV28; 13 bases are shared with TRBD2. CDR3 length: 16 amino acids. Looked up from germline, CDR1 is MDHEN and CDR2 is SYDVKM. V lost 1 base and J lost 5; bases outside the gene matches: 3. The CDR3 nucleotides are TGTGCCAGCAGTTTATTAGGGACTAGCGGGAAAGATACGCAGTATTTT. Protein: CASSLLGTSGKDTQYF.

The V and J genes are TRBV2 and TRBJ2-1, with 11 bases fitting TRBD2. Per the germline V gene, CDR1 is SNHLY and CDR2 is FYNNEI. The CDR3 runs to 16 residues. V was pared by 6 bases and J by 0 bases, with 4 bases of the junction left unmatched. The CDR3 nucleotides are TGTGCCAGCAGCAGACTAGCGGGGACCTCCTACAATGAGCAGTTCTTC. The encoded protein is CASSRLAGTSYNEQFF.

The chain carries TRBV7-6 and TRBJ2-1; 12 bases are a match to TRBD2. CDR3 length equals 16 residues. Germline loops: CDR1 SGHVS, CDR2 FNYEAQ. V lost 5 bases and J lost 5; bases outside the gene matches: 7. CDR3: CASSPRTSGVNNEQFF. Written as DNA, the CDR3 is TGTGCCAGCAGCCCCCGGACTAGCGGGGTTAACAATGAGCAGTTCTTC.

The rearrangement uses TRBV19 and TRBJ1-1, with D perhaps TRBD1 (6 bases). CDR3 length: 14 amino acids. Germline CDR1 and CDR2: LNHDA and SQIVND (reference sequence). With 7 bases removed from V and 7 bases from J, the gap between germline ends came to 19 bases. DNA of the CDR3: TGTGCCAGTACTCTGGGGGGGGCCCAAAATGAAGCTTTCTTT. Its protein is CASTLGGAQNEAFF.

V is TRBV4-1 and J is TRBJ2-5; D is undetermined. The CDR3 spans 13 residues. Germline CDR1 reads MGHRA; CDR2 reads YSYEKL. The V end was cut by 0 bases, the J end by 6 bases, with 8 bases between. The CDR3 coding sequence is TGCGCCAGCAGCCAAGAGTCAGGTCAGACCCAGTACTTC. Translation gives CASSQESGQTQYF.

The genes are TRBV21-1 and TRBJ2-7. TRBV21-1 is shown as a pseudogene. This CDR3 is built from 13 residues. The CDR3 spells CASSKVTAYEQYF. DNA of the CDR3: TGTGCCAGCAGCAAAGTCACAGCCTACGAGCAGTACTTC.

The V and J genes are TRBV27 and TRBJ1-5; perhaps TRBD1 as D (5 bases). Per germline, CDR1 MNHEY and CDR2 SMNVEV (reference sequence). The CDR3 contains 13 residues. The V end was cut by 3 bases, the J end by 7 bases, with 10 bases between. In DNA form, the CDR3 reads TGTGCCAGCAGTTTCGGGACGACGCAGCCCCAGCATTTT. Its protein is CASSFGTTQPQHF.

This chain connects TRBV28 to TRBJ2-7; 12 nucleotides agree with TRBD2. Per germline, CDR1 MDHEN and CDR2 SYDVKM. J gave up 2 bases and V 8 bases, and 4 bases lay outside the gene matches. The CDR3 is made up of 14 amino acids. This CDR3 is CASGLAGGPYEQYF. Here the CDR3 DNA reads TGTGCCAGCGGTCTAGCGGGAGGGCCCTACGAGCAGTACTTC.

The V and J genes are TRBV29-1 and TRBJ2-6; D unresolved. The V and J ends lost 4 bases and 1 base respectively, with 11 bases between them. Germline CDR1 and CDR2: SQVTM and ANQGSEA. This CDR3 is 15 amino acids long. The DNA of the CDR3 is TGCAGCGTTGCCTTTGGGAAGTCTGGGGCCAACGTCCTGACTTTC. It translates to CSVAFGKSGANVLTF.

There are a few counts of this clonotype. The chain is built from TRBV28 and TRBJ2-7, with 10 bases matching TRBD1. V lost 5 bases to trimming and J lost 3 bases; unmatched junction nucleotides: 4. CDR1 MDHEN and CDR2 SYDVKM come from the germline V gene. There are 14 residues in the CDR3. DNA for the CDR3: TGTGCCAGCAGTGATCGGGACAGGGGCTACGAGCAGTACTTC. Translation gives CASSDRDRGYEQYF.

This sequence joins TRBV30 and TRBJ2-3; TRBD2 agrees at 8 bases. Trimming cost V 0 bases and J 4 bases; bases outside gene matches: 12. CDR1 is GTSNPN and CDR2 is SVGIG in the germline V gene (reference sequence). The CDR3 spans 17 residues. CDR3 amino acids: CAWSVPIWAGGADTQYF. CDR3 nucleotide sequence: TGTGCCTGGAGTGTACCTATCTGGGCGGGAGGTGCAGATACGCAGTATTTT.

The rearrangement uses TRBV12-3 or TRBV12-4 and TRBJ2-5; no firm D call. The CDR3 is 15 amino acids. V was pared by 5 bases and J by 5 bases, with 18 bases between. Here the CDR3 DNA reads TGTGCCAGCAGTGCGACCAGGTGGTGGTCGGAGACCCAGTACTTC. Encoded protein: CASSATRWWSETQYF.